The next 19 T cell receptor beta chains were all read from a single sample in a study of T-cell reconstitution after alpha-beta-depleted transplantation in children. Construction of the TCRbeta library involved unique molecular identifiers. Via MiXCR, TCRdb re-called the PCR reads, giving one row per CDR3 protein. The sample lists about a million distinct CDR3 sequences; around 30% were seen once. Here the sequenced sample was PBMCs, mostly from graft donor cells, taken 360 days after TCRalphabeta/CD19-depleted stem cell transplant. Receptors were obtained from a boy in the first two years of life who had a stem cell transplant for SCID, so the T cells may come from the graft donor.

The rearrangement joins TRBV18 to TRBJ1-1, with 11 bases lining up with TRBD1. The CDR3 contains 15 residues. In germline, CDR1 is KGHSH, CDR2 LQKENI. V trimming: 3 bases; J trimming: 6 bases; junction bases outside the gene matches: 6. The CDR3 nucleotides read TGTGCCAGCTCACCCAAAAGGGGACAGGGGGCTGAAGCTTTCTTT. Its translation: CASSPKRGQGAEAFF. Combining the CDR3 with reference TRBV18 and TRBJ1-1 gives the whole variable domain NAGVMQNPRHLVRRRGQEARLRCSPMKGHSHVYWYRQLPEEGLKFMVYLQKENIIDESGMPKERFSAEFPKEGPSILRIQQVVRGDSAAYFCASSPKRGQGAEAFFGQGTRLTVV.

This chain joins TRBV5-1 and TRBJ2-1; 13 bases agree with TRBD2. V was clipped by 5 bases and J by 7 bases; unmatched bases: 6. CDR3 length: 15 residues. The V gene's germline CDR1 is SGHRS and CDR2 YFSETQ. CDR3 bases: TGCGCCAGCAGACTAGCGGGGGGGCCTGTAAATGAGCAGTTCTTC. This gives the protein CASRLAGGPVNEQFF.

The chain recombines TRBV7-9 with TRBJ2-3; 8 bases are a match to TRBD2. CDR1 SEHNR and CDR2 FQNEAQ come from the germline V gene (reference sequence). CDR3 length equals 17 residues. J was trimmed by 3 bases and V by 4 bases; bases with no gene match: 12. DNA of the CDR3: TGTGCCAGCAGCTCCCCCCTATTAGCGGGGTTTACAGATACGCAGTATTTT. It encodes CASSSPLLAGFTDTQYF.

This clonotype appeared many times. The chain employs TRBV20-1 and TRBJ2-3, with D possibly matching TRBD2 (5 bases). Germline V gives CDR1 DFQATT, CDR2 SNEGSKA (reference sequence). This CDR3 is 15 amino acids long. Trimming shortened V by 6 bases and J by 2 bases, and 18 bases separated the two germline ends. The chain's CDR3 is CSAPSQALITDTQYF. The CDR3 DNA reads as TGCAGTGCCCCTAGCCAAGCGTTAATCACAGATACGCAGTATTTT.

CDR3 DNA: TGCGCCAGCAGCCAAGTGGGGGGACAGGCTGGAAACACCATATATTTT. It codes for CASSQVGGQAGNTIYF. This chain uses TRBV4-1 with TRBJ1-3; 8 bases map to TRBD1. Per the germline V gene, CDR1 is MGHRA and CDR2 is YSYEKL. Unmatched junction bases numbered 4, after V lost 1 base and J lost 2 bases. This CDR3 is 16 amino acids long.

The chain is built from TRBV12-3 or TRBV12-4 and TRBJ2-7; perhaps D is TRBD1 or TRBD2 (5 bases each). Trimming stripped 3 bases from V and 5 bases from J, with 17 bases between. CDR3 length equals 15 residues. CDR3 region: CASSLGVGRVDEQYF. CDR3 bases: TGTGCCAGCAGTTTGGGGGTGGGGCGGGTGGACGAGCAGTACTTC.

This clonotype was seen a handful of times. The J gene is TRBJ2-7, the V gene TRBV5-5; the D gene could be TRBD1 or TRBD2 (5 bases each). Germline V gene sequence: CDR1 SGHKS, CDR2 YYEKEE (reference sequence). The CDR3 spans 15 residues. V lost 4 bases, J lost 2 bases, and 16 bases lay in between. In DNA, the CDR3 is TGTGCCAGCAGCCCTGCCTCTGTGGGGGCCTACGAGCAGTACTTC. It codes for CASSPASVGAYEQYF.

As DNA, the CDR3 is TGTGCCAGCAGCCCCTACAGGGGTGGCCAGCCCCAGCATTTT. This codes for CASSPYRGGQPQHF. The genes are TRBV3-1 and TRBJ1-5, with TRBD1 matching 7 bases. Trimming removed 4 bases from V and 7 bases from J; junction bases left unmatched: 7. The CDR3 runs 14 residues. Germline values: CDR1 LGHDT, CDR2 YNNKEL (reference sequence).

This clonotype came up a few times. V gene TRBV12-3 or TRBV12-4 combines with J gene TRBJ1-1; TRBD1 aligns across 7 bases. The length of the CDR3 is 14 residues. The V and J ends lost 6 bases and 5 bases, in that order; junction bases with no gene match: 9. The CDR3 here is CASRLGQEGTEAFF. CDR3 DNA sequence: TGTGCCAGCAGGCTAGGACAGGAGGGGACTGAAGCTTTCTTT.

This clonotype was seen more than once but under ten times. V gene TRBV3-1 combines with J gene TRBJ2-4, with TRBD1 identical over 9 bases. The V gene end was trimmed by 3 bases and the J gene end by 10 bases; junction bases not matched to a gene: 10. Germline V gene sequence: CDR1 LGHDT, CDR2 YNNKEL (reference sequence). The CDR3 totals 15 residues. The CDR3 coding sequence is TGTGCCAGCAGCCAGGGACAGGGTGGAACAAGTATTCAGTACTTC. Amino acid sequence: CASSQGQGGTSIQYF.

This chain uses TRBV12-3 or TRBV12-4 with TRBJ1-5; no clear D gene. V lost 3 bases to trimming and J lost 8 bases, with 8 bases between them. The CDR3 totals 12 residues. For the CDR3, the DNA is TGTGCCAGCAGTTTCCCGCCGGAGCCCCAGCATTTT. Protein: CASSFPPEPQHF.

This clonotype has only a few counts. The CDR3 here is CSARATVVDEQFF. In DNA, the CDR3 is TGCAGTGCTAGAGCTACCGTTGTCGATGAGCAGTTCTTC. The gene calls are TRBV20-1 and TRBJ2-1; D not resolved. CDR1 and CDR2 (germline): DFQATT, SNEGSKA (reference sequence). The CDR3 consists of 13 residues. V was cut by 1 base and J by 8 bases, with 12 bases left in between.

The chain employs TRBV29-1 and TRBJ2-1; D remains unclear. Trimming removed 3 bases at V and 12 bases at J, with 6 bases between. The CDR3 totals 9 residues. Germline V gene sequence: CDR1 SQVTM, CDR2 ANQGSEA. In DNA, the CDR3 is TGCAGCGTTGATTCGCCGCAGTTCTTC. This gives the protein CSVDSPQFF.

This chain uses TRBV27 with TRBJ2-5; tentatively, D is TRBD2 (5 bases). V shed 5 bases and J shed 6 bases, with 16 bases lying between them. The CDR3 loop spans 14 amino acids. Per germline, CDR1 MNHEY and CDR2 SMNVEV (reference sequence). CDR3 sequence reads: CASSPPGWLKTQYF. The CDR3 DNA is TGTGCCAGCAGTCCTCCGGGGTGGCTAAAGACCCAGTACTTC.

A few counts support this clonotype. This sequence joins TRBV20-1 and TRBJ2-3; D unresolved. This CDR3 region has 15 residues. Trimming took off 6 bases at V and 2 bases at J, with 18 bases between the two ends. Germline lookup yields CDR1 DFQATT and CDR2 SNEGSKA (reference sequence). This chain's CDR3 is CSAATPSGVTDTQYF. CDR3 nucleotides: TGCAGTGCCGCCACCCCATCGGGTGTCACAGATACGCAGTATTTT.

This clonotype occurred a few times. This chain uses TRBV21-1 with TRBJ2-7; TRBD1, the table's D call, was not compared with the DNA. TRBV21-1 is a pseudogene locus. The CDR3 runs 17 residues. CDR3: CASSKRWQGTGLYEQYF. CDR3 sequence (DNA): TGTGCCAGCAGCAAAAGGTGGCAGGGGACGGGTCTCTACGAGCAGTACTTC.

This clonotype was detected only a few times. This rearrangement joins TRBV11-2 to TRBJ2-3; D perhaps matches TRBD2 (7 bases). Germline CDR1 and CDR2: SGHAT and FQNNGV. The CDR3 has 14 amino acids. V was trimmed by 5 bases and J by 2 bases, leaving 11 bases between them. The DNA for the CDR3 is TGTGCCAGCAGCCGGGGGGCCCCCACAGATACGCAGTATTTT. Amino acid sequence: CASSRGAPTDTQYF.

This clonotype was seen a few times. V usage is TRBV29-1 and J usage is TRBJ2-4, with a possible D match to TRBD1 (6 bases). CDR1 is SQVTM, CDR2 ANQGSEA, per germline. The CDR3 runs 12 residues. With 5 bases removed from V and 9 bases from J, the gap between germline ends came to 14 bases. CDR3 nucleotide sequence: TGCAGCGTTCTGAACAGGGATTCCATTCAGTACTTC. Its protein is CSVLNRDSIQYF.

Worth noting for this clonotype: The junction shows a germline mismatch at one end, possibly a read error. The chain links TRBV29-1 to TRBJ2-1, with D perhaps TRBD2 (6 bases). The CDR3 is 17 amino acids. Germline CDR1 and CDR2: SQVTM and ANQGSEA. The CDR3 nucleotides read TGCAGCGTTGAAGCGCTTGGGGCGGGGCCTTCCTACAATCAGCAGTTCTTC. Its translation is CSVEALGAGPSYNQQFF.